This is a list of T cell receptor beta chains from one sample in a study of long-term antiretroviral therapy in people with HIV. TCRdb keeps only in-frame clones here, not all; method: immunoSEQ multiplex PCR. The sample includes 28,000 or so clones, 84% of them seen just once. The specimen comprised unsorted PBMCs, sampled 0.4 years after starting antiretroviral therapy. The receptors shown here come from a man aged 18 to 35 with HIV. The CDR3 runs from the conserved cysteine through the conserved F or W. Each record gives: V gene, CDR3 length, D gene, J gene, clone size, CDR3 protein, CDR3 DNA. D genes are given only for firm matches. The size entry is marked missing in some rows and otherwise reads once, few, many or a size class.

TRBV5-8,15,TRBD1,TRBJ2-7,once,CASSLAGTASYEQYF,TGTGCCAGCAGCTTGGCCGGGACAGCTTCCTACGAGCAGTACTTC
TRBV9,16,TRBD1,TRBJ2-1,.,CASSAQTGSSYNEQFF,TGTGCCAGCAGCGCACAGACAGGGAGCTCCTACAATGAGCAGTTCTTC
TRBV7-9,12,.,TRBJ1-1,.,CASSPGGTEAFF,TGTGCCAGCAGTCCGGGTGGGACTGAAGCTTTCTTT
TRBV4-2,13,.,TRBJ1-2,.,CASSQAEGGGYTF,TGTGCCAGCAGCCAAGCAGAGGGGGGTGGCTACACCTTC
TRBV19,13,TRBD1,TRBJ1-2,.,CASRSQGAFGYTF,TGTGCCAGTAGATCCCAGGGGGCGTTTGGCTACACCTTC
TRBV4-1,14,.,TRBJ1-1,once,CASSQVSLDTEAFF,TGCGCCAGCAGCCAAGTGAGCCTGGACACTGAAGCTTTCTTT
TRBV19,17,TRBD1,TRBJ1-1,.,CASSMGPRQGLNTEAFF,TGTGCCAGTAGTATGGGGCCCCGACAGGGACTGAACACTGAAGCTTTCTTT
TRBV5-4,16,TRBD2,TRBJ2-1,.,CASSLDSGGSYNEQFF,TGTGCCAGCAGCTTGGATAGCGGGGGCTCCTACAATGAGCAGTTCTTC
TRBV4-3,15,.,TRBJ2-2,.,CASSQEEGGTGELFF,TGCGCCAGCAGCCAAGAGGAGGGGGGCACCGGGGAGCTGTTTTTT
TRBV19,15,.,TRBJ2-6,.,CASSMRQAGANVLTF,TGTGCCAGTAGTATGAGACAGGCTGGGGCCAACGTCCTGACTTTC
TRBV7-2,14,.,TRBJ2-2,.,CASSTGSYTGELFF,TGTGCCAGCAGCACGGGCTCCTACACCGGGGAGCTGTTTTTT
TRBV4-1,15,.,TRBJ1-4,.,CASAVSPATNEKLFF,TGCGCCAGCGCGGTAAGCCCTGCAACTAATGAAAAACTGTTTTTT
TRBV13,15,.,TRBJ2-7,.,CASSSPGGRGREQYF,TGTGCCAGCAGCTCACCGGGGGGCAGGGGGCGAGAGCAGTACTTC
TRBV6-6,13,TRBD1,TRBJ1-1,.,CASRTGSFTEAFF,TGTGCCAGCAGGACAGGGTCTTTCACTGAAGCTTTCTTT
TRBV2,14,.,TRBJ2-5,once,CASSAGPREETQYF,TGTGCCAGCAGTGCGGGGCCGAGGGAAGAGACCCAGTACTTC
TRBV28,14,TRBD1,TRBJ1-2,few,CASSFRDRGAGYTF,TGTGCCAGCAGTTTTAGGGACAGGGGCGCGGGCTACACCTTC
TRBV9,14,.,TRBJ1-1,.,CASSVSGSNTEAFF,TGTGCCAGCAGCGTATCAGGTTCGAACACTGAAGCTTTCTTT
TRBV21-1,15,.,TRBJ1-2,.,CASSMGPQGARGYTF,TGTGCCAGCAGCATGGGGCCTCAGGGGGCGCGAGGCTACACCTTC
TRBV9,15,.,TRBJ2-2,.,CASSVGLWGTGELFF,TGTGCCAGCAGCGTGGGCCTCTGGGGCACCGGGGAGCTGTTTTTT
TRBV6-6,14,.,TRBJ1-3,.,CASSTPASGNTIYF,TGTGCCAGCAGTACCCCCGCCTCTGGAAACACCATATATTTT
TRBV5-4,15,.,TRBJ2-2,.,CASSLSLGGGGELFF,TGTGCCAGCAGCTTGTCCCTAGGTGGGGGCGGGGAGCTGTTTTTT
TRBV10-2,15,.,TRBJ2-7,.,CASRDPGDVSYEQYF,TGCGCCAGCAGAGACCCTGGGGACGTCTCCTACGAGCAGTACTTC
TRBV11-2,17,.,TRBJ1-1,.,CASSLDVLEGGNTEAFF,TGTGCCAGCAGCTTAGATGTTCTCGAGGGGGGGAACACTGAAGCTTTCTTT
TRBV5-1,15,.,TRBJ1-1,.,CASSLARGGNTEAFF,TGCGCCAGCAGCCTAGCTAGGGGTGGGAACACTGAAGCTTTCTTT
TRBV28,16,TRBD1,TRBJ2-2,.,CASSSPGQGHDGELFF,TGTGCCAGCAGTTCACCGGGACAGGGGCACGACGGGGAGCTGTTTTTT